This T cell receptor beta chain was observed in a study of beta chain features in type 1 diabetes (dated by TCRdb to 2017 to 2018). Regarding the complete study: Mean age, gender distribution, total cell number and subset yield did not differ between patients and healthy donors. Across all samples, approximately 100 million sorted cells were examined, and cell number per subset correlated strongly with RNA yield. Naive and central memory subsets were obtained from all 30 or so donors, but regulatory and stem cell-like memory subsets were isolated from only 8 patients and about 8 healthy donors. In the study, recently diagnosed type 1 diabetes patients and matched healthy donors were compared on the TCRB repertoires of their sorted circulating CD4+ T cell subsets. General study outcomes and caveats: In all four CD4+ subsets, TCRB CDR3 length was moderately but significantly shorter in type 1 diabetes patients. Shorter templates might be favored by PCR, yet because patient and control samples were amplified and corrected together, any such skew would affect both groups equally. Because cDNA was sequenced instead of genomic DNA, highly expressing activated cells could be over-represented, though the groups showed no difference in activation or CD3 levels. At VDJ recombination sites, type 1 diabetes patients had fewer insertions and more deleted nucleotides, which implies abnormalities in thymic rearrangement. Naive, central memory and regulatory TCRB repertoires appeared more similar among patients than among healthy donors. Because small numbers of individuals were included in the HLA sub-analyses, any influence of HLA type on TCRB rearrangement was left unresolved.

Each donor gave one peripheral blood draw, roughly 110 mL on average, collected into heparinised tubes. Using a panel that included CD45RO, CCR7, CD25, CD127, CD95 and CD27, naive, central memory, regulatory and stem cell-like memory CD4+ T cells were sorted on a BD FACSAria II. Every sorted population had a purity above 98%. PBMCs were separated immediately by Lymphoprep density gradient centrifugation and were stained directly, without being cultured. Samples were stained and sorted in pairs, with one healthy donor and one patient per experiment, so that batch effects were minimized. The entire amount of isolated RNA was reverse transcribed using the High Capacity cDNA Reverse Transcription Kit, so the sequenced TCRB transcripts were expressed ones. Deep immunoSEQ sequencing was applied to naive, central memory and regulatory T cell samples, giving an average of around 3.4 million total reads per sample. After sorted cells were lysed in RLT buffer, RNA was extracted with DNase-treated RNeasy Micro or Mini kits, with the choice depending on cell number. Each cell subset was processed on its own to prevent cross-contamination, while patient and healthy donor samples were processed together. The immunoSEQ multiplex PCR was used to amplify TCRB sequences from cDNA, generating 87-bp fragments that spanned the CDR3 region. Sequencing of the amplicons was performed on the Illumina HiSeq platform. The authors' analysis ran thus. Synthetic template baselines were used to correct PCR bias computationally, reads within Hamming distance 2 were collapsed together, and singletons that could not be merged were discarded. Reads were aligned to IMGT to assign V, D and J genes, CDR3 length, and insertions or deletions at six rearrangement sites. Clonotype counts were normalized to sorted cell number within each subset before computing true diversity and Gini coefficients with the tcR R package. Repertoire sharing was quantified using the overlap coefficient calculated on TCRB nucleotide sequences. TCRdb took over this immuneACCESS table, retaining in-frame rearrangements with V and J assigned. Such tables are incomplete; in checked studies, under half of the missing clones stem from an unresolved V gene, and the remainder is unexplained. V and J calls and clone size are as listed in that table; D and trimming were resolved from the DNA. The sample records about 290,000 clones, around 7.3% of which are singletons. Over 0.8% of the sample is held by the ten biggest clonotypes.

In this sample, this clone turned up a few times. This receptor's antigen is unknown. There are no base qualities to consult, and no much larger clone falls within one base. The CDR3 runs 16 residues from the cysteine to the phenylalanine. CDR3 DNA is the only sequence kept; it has 48 bases, read in frame from the first base. V is pared back by 1 base and J by 5 bases, with 17 bases lying between the germline termini. According to the germline V gene, CDR1 reads LGHNA and CDR2 reads YNFKEQ. The material sequenced was central memory CD4+ T cells from blood. The sequence came from a woman in her late teens or twenties in good health. The rearrangement joined TRBV4-2 to TRBJ1-2; no confident D gene assignment can be made. Here the CDR3 is given as CASSQAGSGRGYGYTF. The nucleotide sequence reads as follows: TGTGCCAGCAGCCAAGCAGGATCGGGAAGAGGTTATGGCTACACCTTC.